These T cell receptor beta chains were read from a single sample in a study of cytomegalovirus exposure and HLA in healthy donors. Sequenced by immunoSEQ multiplex PCR; TCRdb stores in-frame clones only, minus some. The table shows about 160,000 clones, with approximately 75% occurring only once. Sequenced sample: PBMCs. All receptors come from a man over 45 in good health and CMV-seropositive. Both conserved end residues are part of each CDR3. A D gene is named only where the DNA matches it firmly. Where a row states a size, it is once, few, many or the class of an expanded clone; other rows omit it.

V: TRBV10-3
size: NA
D: TRBD2
J: TRBJ2-5
DNA: TGTGCCATCAGTGGGACTAGCGGGGGGGCCCGCCAAGAGACCCAGTACTTC
CDR3: CAISGTSGGARQETQYF

V: TRBV7-6
size: NA
D: NA
J: TRBJ2-5
DNA: TGTGCCAGCAGCTTAGCGGTAGAGGGCGCCCAGTACTTC
CDR3: CASSLAVEGAQYF

V: TRBV11-2
size: NA
D: NA
J: TRBJ1-1
DNA: TGTGCCAGCAGCTTCATTAGCGCTCGAGCTTTCTTT
CDR3: CASSFISARAFF

V: TRBV15
size: NA
D: TRBD1
J: TRBJ2-7
DNA: TGTGCCACCAGCAGGGACAGGGGCGAGCAGTACTTC
CDR3: CATSRDRGEQYF

V: TRBV9
size: once
D: TRBD1
J: TRBJ1-5
DNA: TGTGCCAGCAGCGTAGGACAGGGAGGCAATCAGCCCCAGCATTTT
CDR3: CASSVGQGGNQPQHF

V: TRBV19
size: NA
D: TRBD1
J: TRBJ2-7
DNA: TGTGCCAGTAGTATGTTGGGACAGGGTTACGAGCAGTACTTC
CDR3: CASSMLGQGYEQYF

V: TRBV7-8
size: once
D: NA
J: TRBJ1-2
DNA: TGTGCCAGCAGCTTAGACGCTATGTATGGCTACACCTTC
CDR3: CASSLDAMYGYTF

V: TRBV6-5
size: NA
D: TRBD2
J: TRBJ2-7
DNA: TGTGCCACCGCCCCCGGGACTACCTCCTACGAGCAGTACTTC
CDR3: CATAPGTTSYEQYF

V: TRBV15
size: NA
D: NA
J: TRBJ2-1
DNA: TGTGCCACCAGCAGAGACGGTCTCACCTACAATGAGCAGTTCTTC
CDR3: CATSRDGLTYNEQFF

V: TRBV6-6
size: NA
D: TRBD1
J: TRBJ2-5
DNA: TGTGCCAGCAGTCGGACAGGGGAAGAGACCCAGTACTTC
CDR3: CASSRTGEETQYF

V: TRBV4-2
size: NA
D: NA
J: TRBJ2-2
DNA: TGTGCCAGCAGCCTCGGGCAGGGCACCGGGGAGCTGTTTTTT
CDR3: CASSLGQGTGELFF

V: TRBV6-5
size: NA
D: NA
J: TRBJ2-3
DNA: TGTGCCAGCAGTTACAGCGGGTTGCGCACAGATACGCAGTATTTT
CDR3: CASSYSGLRTDTQYF

V: TRBV10-3
size: NA
D: NA
J: TRBJ2-7
DNA: TGTGCCATCAGCTCCCCGGAGGGCCAGTTTGAGCAGTACTTC
CDR3: CAISSPEGQFEQYF

V: TRBV7-8
size: NA
D: NA
J: TRBJ1-2
DNA: TGTGCCAGCAGCTCTCAGGGTGCCAGTGGCTACACCTTC
CDR3: CASSSQGASGYTF

V: TRBV5-1
size: NA
D: TRBD1
J: TRBJ1-1
DNA: TGCGCCAGCAGCTTGGCGCAGGGGGAAGGGGCTTTCTTT
CDR3: CASSLAQGEGAFF

V: TRBV7-2
size: NA
D: NA
J: TRBJ2-1
DNA: TGTGCCAGCAGCTTAGGGAGGGTCAATGAGCAGTTCTTC
CDR3: CASSLGRVNEQFF

V: TRBV7-9
size: few
D: NA
J: TRBJ1-2
DNA: TGTGCCAGCAGCTTGACCGATGGAGAGCTCTATGGCTACACCTTC
CDR3: CASSLTDGELYGYTF

V: TRBV9
size: NA
D: TRBD1
J: TRBJ1-2
DNA: TGTGCCAGCAGCGTAGACAGGGGGGTAAACTATGGCTACACCTTC
CDR3: CASSVDRGVNYGYTF

V: TRBV2
size: once
D: TRBD2
J: TRBJ2-4
DNA: TGTGCCAGCTTGGGAGGGGCCGACAGAGATACCCCAGAAAACATTCAGTACTTC
CDR3: CASLGGADRDTPENIQYF

V: TRBV11-2
size: NA
D: NA
J: TRBJ2-2
DNA: TGTGCCAGCAGCTTACCAGGGGCTTACACCGGGGAGCTGTTTTTT
CDR3: CASSLPGAYTGELFF

V: TRBV30
size: NA
D: NA
J: TRBJ1-2
DNA: TGTGCCTGGAGTCCTAGAAACTATGGCTACACCTTC
CDR3: CAWSPRNYGYTF

V: TRBV28
size: NA
D: NA
J: TRBJ1-2
DNA: TGTGCCAGCAGCCTAATGGGGGGGGGCGGACGGTATGGCTACACCTTC
CDR3: CASSLMGGGGRYGYTF

V: TRBV7-8
size: NA
D: NA
J: TRBJ2-7
DNA: TGTGCCAGCAGCTTAGCGGGAGGTTTCGGCTCCTACGAGCAGTACTTC
CDR3: CASSLAGGFGSYEQYF

V: TRBV5-4
size: NA
D: NA
J: TRBJ2-1
DNA: TGTGCCAGCAGCTCCAGGACAGATTCAAGGGGGAATGAGCAGTTCTTC
CDR3: CASSSRTDSRGNEQFF

V: TRBV18
size: NA
D: NA
J: TRBJ2-2
DNA: TGTGCCAGCTCACCAAAACAGGGCAGCGGGGAGCTGTTTTTT
CDR3: CASSPKQGSGELFF

V: TRBV5-1
size: NA
D: NA
J: TRBJ1-6
DNA: TGCGCCAGCAGCTTGGAGGGGATTTTCTCCTATAATTCACCCCTCCACTTT
CDR3: CASSLEGIFSYNSPLHF

V: TRBV11-2
size: NA
D: TRBD2
J: TRBJ2-1
DNA: TGTGCCAGCAGCTTTAGCGGGGGATGGTACAATGAGCAGTTCTTC
CDR3: CASSFSGGWYNEQFF

V: TRBV7-2
size: NA
D: NA
J: TRBJ2-2
DNA: TGTGCCAGCAGCTTAAATGGCAGGGACACCGGGGAGCTGTTTTTT
CDR3: CASSLNGRDTGELFF

V: TRBV21-1
size: NA
D: NA
J: TRBJ2-4
DNA: TGTGCCAGCAGCAAAGCGAATCCCAGGGGCGAAAACATTCAGTACTTC
CDR3: CASSKANPRGENIQYF

V: TRBV7-9
size: once
D: NA
J: TRBJ2-7
DNA: TGTGCCAGCAGCTTCATAGGGGCCTACGAGCAGTACTTC
CDR3: CASSFIGAYEQYF

V: TRBV5-4
size: NA
D: NA
J: TRBJ1-6
DNA: TGTGCCAGCAGCTTGGTGGGAGGGAACAATTCACCCCTCCACTTT
CDR3: CASSLVGGNNSPLHF

V: TRBV9
size: NA
D: TRBD2
J: TRBJ2-1
DNA: TGTGCCAGCAGCGTAGCTATAGCGGGGGGGACCCCTAAAGAGCATGAGCAGTTCTTC
CDR3: CASSVAIAGGTPKEHEQFF

V: TRBV2
size: NA
D: NA
J: TRBJ1-5
DNA: TGTGCCAGCAAGTTGGAGATTAGCAATCAGCCCCAGCATTTT
CDR3: CASKLEISNQPQHF